This T cell receptor (beta chain) originates from a study of cytomegalovirus exposure and HLA in healthy donors. Study results and limitations: The likely origin of a cluster of highly shared sequence variants was a sequencing artifact.

Primers included in the PCR were 60 Vbeta and 13 Jbeta primers. The repertoire was sequenced with immunoSEQ multiplex PCR; TCRdb's copy has only in-frame clones and lacks some. The top ten clones hold 2% to 3% of a sample with 150,000 to 200,000 clones, roughly 80% of them seen once. In regard to this clone: Its matching antigen is unknown.

Germline-derived CDR1 and CDR2 are SEHNR and FQNEAQ (reference sequence). The CDR3 length is 17 residues. Trimming took off 6 bases at V and 0 bases at J, with 21 bases between the two ends. The TCR was taken from a male donor in good health and CMV-seronegative. The chain carries TRBV7-9 and TRBJ2-7, with D tentatively TRBD1 (6 bases). The material sequenced was PBMCs. The CDR3 here is CASSPRPDSLNSYEQYF. For the CDR3, the DNA is TGTGCCAGCAGTCCCCGCCCGGACAGCTTAAACTCCTACGAGCAGTACTTC.